Listed here is a single TCR beta chain. This record belongs to a study of shared clonotypes between healthy human individuals. Assay: immunoSEQ multiplex PCR; the TCRdb copy retains only in-frame clones and omits some. The profile shows approximately 2,000,000 clones, roughly 95% of them singletons. Trimming took 8 bases from V and 3 from J; bases not matched to a gene: 7. The germline V gene encodes CDR1 MNHEY and CDR2 SMNVEV (reference sequence). This CDR3 is 13 amino acids long. Naive-designated CD8 cells lacked CD45RO, were positively enriched for CCR7, and omitted terminally differentiated effector memory CD45RA+ cells.

Sequenced: naive CD8+ T cells from PBMCs. The V call is TRBV27, the J call TRBJ2-7; TRBD1 matches 7 bases. This TCR was sampled from a man between 18 and 29 years old in good health. Some clones in this sample may be carry-over from other donors' samples. CDR3 coding DNA: TGTGCCAGCGCAATCGGGACAGTCTACGAGCAGTACTTC. Amino acid sequence: CASAIGTVYEQYF.